This T cell receptor beta chain was obtained from a study of blood T cell repertoires in COVID-19. The protocol was immunoSEQ multiplex PCR, while the TCRdb copy is restricted to in-frame clones and leaves out a portion. The sample yields around 310,000 clones, 85% to 90% seen once. The sample comprised PBMCs or T cells enriched from blood (not recorded which). This clonotype was obtained from a woman in her 30s who had recovered from COVID-19.

The CDR3: CASSLGLAGESEQFF. The CDR3 DNA follows: TGTGCCAGCAGCTTAGGTCTAGCGGGAGAGAGTGAGCAGTTCTTC. The chain uses TRBV7-2 and TRBJ2-1; 10 bases map to TRBD2. The CDR3 loop spans 15 amino acids. CDR1 SGHTA and CDR2 FQGNSA come from the germline V gene. With V trimmed by 1 base and J by 9 bases, 6 bases remained unmatched.